Listed below are T cell receptor beta chains from one sample, sequenced in a study of response to subunit inactivated influenza vaccine. TCRdb independently ran MiXCR on the RT-PCR reads; one entry per CDR3 protein. Of some 550,000 distinct CDR3 sequences listed, approximately 22% were seen once; the top ten hold 2.5% to 3%. The same specimen was also included in a second study, on T cells expressing NK-cell markers.

The specimen was CD4+ T cells sorted from PBMCs, collected 11 to 12 days after vaccination. The receptors originated from a man between 45 and 60 years old who received an inactivated influenza vaccine. The CDR3 runs from the conserved cysteine through the conserved F or W. The D gene is left open where the match is weak. Clone size is stated in some rows and not others, as once, few, many or a class when expanded.

J gene: TRBJ2-5; clone size: .; D gene: .; V gene: TRBV12-3/TRBV12-4; CDR3 DNA: TGTGCCAGCAGAAGGGGGGAGACCCAGTACTTC; CDR3 protein: CASRRGETQYF
J gene: TRBJ2-7; clone size: .; D gene: .; V gene: TRBV6-1; CDR3 DNA: TGTGCCAGCAACTATCGGGGTCAGGGGAGCGAGCAGTACTTC; CDR3 protein: CASNYRGQGSEQYF
J gene: TRBJ2-4; clone size: few; D gene: TRBD2; V gene: TRBV28; CDR3 DNA: TGTGCCAGCAACTTTAGCGGGAGGTCGGCCAAAAACATTCAGTACTTC; CDR3 protein: CASNFSGRSAKNIQYF
J gene: TRBJ1-2; clone size: .; D gene: .; V gene: TRBV28; CDR3 DNA: TGTGCCAGCAGTTTACCCCAGGGAGTCTCTCCCCTATGGGGCTACACCTTC; CDR3 protein: CASSLPQGVSPLWGYTF
J gene: TRBJ2-7; clone size: few; D gene: TRBD2; V gene: TRBV5-8; CDR3 DNA: TGTGCCAGCAGCTTGTTTCGAAATAGCGGGGGCTCCTACGAGCAGTACTTC; CDR3 protein: CASSLFRNSGGSYEQYF
J gene: TRBJ2-1; clone size: .; D gene: .; V gene: TRBV5-1; CDR3 DNA: TGCGCCAGCAGCTTTGAATTGGCAAACTCCTACAATGAGCAGTTCTTC; CDR3 protein: CASSFELANSYNEQFF
J gene: TRBJ2-1; clone size: .; D gene: TRBD1; V gene: TRBV30; CDR3 DNA: TGTGCCGGACAGGGTGGGGGCTACAATGAGCAGTTCTTC; CDR3 protein: CAGQGGGYNEQFF
J gene: TRBJ1-1; clone size: few; D gene: .; V gene: TRBV29-1; CDR3 DNA: TGCAGCGCCGGCGGGGCTAACACTGAAGCTTTCTTT; CDR3 protein: CSAGGANTEAFF
J gene: TRBJ2-3; clone size: few; D gene: .; V gene: TRBV2; CDR3 DNA: TGTGCCAGCAGGGGCGCTGCGTATACGCAGTATTTT; CDR3 protein: CASRGAAYTQYF
J gene: TRBJ1-4; clone size: few; D gene: TRBD1; V gene: TRBV4-3; CDR3 DNA: TGCGCCAGCAGCCAAGGAGGACAGGGGGCGTCTGAAAAACTGTTTTTT; CDR3 protein: CASSQGGQGASEKLFF
J gene: TRBJ2-7; clone size: .; D gene: TRBD1; V gene: TRBV4-1; CDR3 DNA: TGCGCCAGCAGCCATGCACCGGGACAGGGCCTCGAGAAGCAGTACTTC; CDR3 protein: CASSHAPGQGLEKQYF
J gene: TRBJ2-1; clone size: few; D gene: .; V gene: TRBV20-1; CDR3 DNA: TGCAGTGCCACTTACAATGAGCAGTTCTTC; CDR3 protein: CSATYNEQFF
J gene: TRBJ2-5; clone size: few; D gene: .; V gene: TRBV29-1; CDR3 DNA: TGCAGCGTTGAAGTTCACGGAGAGACCCAGTACTTC; CDR3 protein: CSVEVHGETQYF
J gene: TRBJ1-2; clone size: .; D gene: .; V gene: TRBV10-3; CDR3 DNA: TGTGCCATCAGTGAACGAAAAGGGTCCTATGGCTACACCTTC; CDR3 protein: CAISERKGSYGYTF
J gene: TRBJ2-5; clone size: many; D gene: .; V gene: TRBV6-5; CDR3 DNA: TGTGCCAGCAGTTACGGCGAAAGGGGGGGGGGTCGAGAGACCCAGTACTTC; CDR3 protein: CASSYGERGGGRETQYF
J gene: TRBJ2-3; clone size: few; D gene: TRBD2; V gene: TRBV5-1; CDR3 DNA: TGCGCCAGCAGCTTGCAATCGGCGGGGGGCGCAGATACGCAGTATTTT; CDR3 protein: CASSLQSAGGADTQYF
J gene: TRBJ2-5; clone size: few; D gene: TRBD2; V gene: TRBV20-1; CDR3 DNA: TGCAGTGCTAACCCGGGACTAAAAGAGACCCAGTACTTC; CDR3 protein: CSANPGLKETQYF
J gene: TRBJ2-3; clone size: .; D gene: TRBD2; V gene: TRBV5-1; CDR3 DNA: TGCGCCAGCAGCCTCGGAAGGGAGGGGGATACGCAGTATTTT; CDR3 protein: CASSLGREGDTQYF
J gene: TRBJ2-2; clone size: .; D gene: .; V gene: TRBV5-5; CDR3 DNA: TGTGCCAGCAGCTTTCCGGGAAAGGGGGCCGGGGAGCTGTTTTTT; CDR3 protein: CASSFPGKGAGELFF
J gene: TRBJ2-3; clone size: .; D gene: .; V gene: TRBV28; CDR3 DNA: TGTGCCAGCAGTAGCCCCTTAGCAACCCCAGAAGACACGCAGTATTTT; CDR3 protein: CASSSPLATPEDTQYF
J gene: TRBJ2-1; clone size: few; D gene: TRBD2; V gene: TRBV10-3; CDR3 DNA: TGTGCCATCAGCCCCGGGCGGGGGGTCAGGAATGAGCAGTTCTTC; CDR3 protein: CAISPGRGVRNEQFF
J gene: TRBJ2-3; clone size: .; D gene: .; V gene: TRBV12-3/TRBV12-4; CDR3 DNA: TGTGCCAGCAGTTTTGGTTCACCCACAGATACGCAGTATTTT; CDR3 protein: CASSFGSPTDTQYF
J gene: TRBJ2-1; clone size: few; D gene: .; V gene: TRBV6-2/TRBV6-3; CDR3 DNA: TGTGCCAGCAGTTACTCGCCAAATGTGGATGAGCAGTTCTTC; CDR3 protein: CASSYSPNVDEQFF
J gene: TRBJ2-3; clone size: many; D gene: .; V gene: TRBV9; CDR3 DNA: TGTGCCAGCAGCGTAGCGGACGGCTGGCCAGATACGCAGTATTTT; CDR3 protein: CASSVADGWPDTQYF
J gene: TRBJ2-7; clone size: few; D gene: TRBD2; V gene: TRBV20-1; CDR3 DNA: TGCAGTGCTAGAGATCAGCGGGAGGGCCCCTACGAGCAGTACTTC; CDR3 protein: CSARDQREGPYEQYF
J gene: TRBJ2-7; clone size: few; D gene: .; V gene: TRBV7-8; CDR3 DNA: TGTGCCCCCAAAATCCGCTCCTACGAGCAGTACTTC; CDR3 protein: CAPKIRSYEQYF
J gene: TRBJ2-5; clone size: few; D gene: TRBD2; V gene: TRBV29-1; CDR3 DNA: TGCAGCGGCGCCGTGAGCGGGGGGACAGAGACCCAGTACTTC; CDR3 protein: CSGAVSGGTETQYF
J gene: TRBJ2-3; clone size: .; D gene: .; V gene: TRBV3-1; CDR3 DNA: TGTGCCAGCATGCTCCGGGGAGCGGGCACAGATACGCAGTATTTT; CDR3 protein: CASMLRGAGTDTQYF
J gene: TRBJ2-7; clone size: .; D gene: .; V gene: TRBV7-6; CDR3 DNA: TGTGCCAGCAGCACTTTCGAGGGGCTGCCCGACGAGCAGTACTTC; CDR3 protein: CASSTFEGLPDEQYF
J gene: TRBJ2-1; clone size: .; D gene: .; V gene: TRBV30; CDR3 DNA: TGTGCCTCCGCGGGGAGCTCCTACAATGAGCAGTTCTTC; CDR3 protein: CASAGSSYNEQFF
J gene: TRBJ2-7; clone size: .; D gene: .; V gene: TRBV18; CDR3 DNA: TGTGCCAGCACGACTAGTAACTCCTACGAGCAATACTTC; CDR3 protein: CASTTSNSYEQYF
J gene: TRBJ2-4; clone size: once; D gene: .; V gene: TRBV7-2; CDR3 DNA: TGTGCCAGCAGCTTAGCGGCTCTTGGGTTCAGAAACATTCAGTACTTC; CDR3 protein: CASSLAALGFRNIQYF
J gene: TRBJ1-2; clone size: few; D gene: .; V gene: TRBV27; CDR3 DNA: TGTGCCAGCAGTTTTCAGAACAACTATGGCTACACCTTC; CDR3 protein: CASSFQNNYGYTF
J gene: TRBJ1-6; clone size: .; D gene: .; V gene: TRBV12-3/TRBV12-4; CDR3 DNA: TGTGCCAGCAGTTTAGAATATAATTCACCCCTCCACTTT; CDR3 protein: CASSLEYNSPLHF
J gene: TRBJ2-2; clone size: .; D gene: .; V gene: TRBV7-2; CDR3 DNA: TGTGCCAGCAGCTTATCGGGGGCGGGAGTATTAACCGGGGAGCTGTTTTTT; CDR3 protein: CASSLSGAGVLTGELFF
J gene: TRBJ1-2; clone size: few; D gene: TRBD1; V gene: TRBV6-5; CDR3 DNA: TGTGCCAGCAGTTCCCCGACAGGGGGGATCTATGGCTACACCTTC; CDR3 protein: CASSSPTGGIYGYTF
J gene: TRBJ1-1; clone size: .; D gene: .; V gene: TRBV12-3/TRBV12-4; CDR3 DNA: TGTGCCAGCAGTTCACTCCTGGATACTGGGCGGGGCACTGAAGCTTTCTTT; CDR3 protein: CASSSLLDTGRGTEAFF
J gene: TRBJ1-2; clone size: few; D gene: TRBD1; V gene: TRBV7-8; CDR3 DNA: TGTGCCAGCAGCTTAGTGGCGGGACAGGGTACGGGCTACACCTTC; CDR3 protein: CASSLVAGQGTGYTF